This T cell receptor beta chain was captured in a study of cytomegalovirus exposure and HLA in healthy donors (dated by TCRdb to 2017 to 2019). About the investigation overall: In an earlier analysis of around 540 of the donors, under 300 Gb of sequence data and roughly 100 million unique TCR beta sequences from about 179 million T cells were reported. Class I and class II HLA loci were covered by the typing at four-digit resolution. Along with the approximately 650-subject first cohort, a separate validation cohort of about 110 different subjects was used. A later analysis re-examined previously published TCR beta repertoires from 500 to 700 donors and added high-resolution HLA genotyping to investigate patterns of TCR occurrence. Typing coverage varied by locus: roughly 629-640 donors for A, B, C, DRB1 and DQB1; around 560 for DQA1; about 590 for DPA1; approximately 490 for DPB1. Of the 350 to 400 genotyped donors, approximately 80% fell in the genetic ancestry cluster associated with self-reported Caucasian donors. In an earlier analysis of roughly 580 of the donors, high-throughput TCR beta sequencing was used to judge whether each TCR beta V gene segment behaved as functional or pseudogenic. All discovery cohort repertoires had been generated using a single sequencing platform. To predict cytomegalovirus infection status, the study combined high-throughput TCR immunosequencing, statistical association of individual TCRs with disease status, and machine learning. The study profiled the T cell repertoires of under 850 subjects by immunosequencing and related them to cytomegalovirus serostatus. Among about 360 genotyped donors of the cohort, an average of around 240,000 unique TCR beta nucleotide sequences were sequenced per donor, about a sixth of them non-productive. Genome-wide SNP genotypes for about 65% of the 666 donors were used in a later genetic analysis, which treated that subset as a discovery cohort. Donor age, sex, ethnicity and CMV serostatus were compiled together with the repertoire data. The aim of the study was to test whether cataloging public T cell receptors could identify signatures of past pathogen exposure. Roughly five DR-DQ haplotypes were treated as single units for association and clustering because of strong linkage in the cohort. Rather than drawing on any new phenotypic data, the later analysis identified candidate immune exposures from TCR beta sequences and the way those sequences occurred across donors. An early release covering some 640 HLA-typed donors comprised about 290 gigabases of sequencing data and around 80 million unique TCR sequences. On the study overall, not on this receptor specifically: Across donors, most TCR sequences were observed very rarely, whereas some public TCRs were present in many individuals. When HLA alleles, especially DR and DQ, strongly co-occurred, attributing TCR associations to individual alleles was difficult. The study listed 150 to 200 TCR beta chains as associated with cytomegalovirus. In vitro tests confirmed that a few of the cytomegalovirus-associated TCR beta chains recognize cytomegalovirus antigens. The only immune exposure information available for the cohort was CMV serostatus. The classifier was reported to diagnose cytomegalovirus status with high specificity and sensitivity in both the original cohort and the validation cohort. A later analysis found that TCR association rates varied across HLA loci, with DRB1 alleles showing the most associated TCRs and HLA-C alleles the fewest. Because counts were too low, 15 to 20 rarely observed V segments, including chromosome 9 orphons, were excluded from the earlier analysis of 587 of the donors. In a later analysis, several top co-occurrence clusters were reported to appear linked to parvovirus B19, influenza, CMV and Epstein-Barr virus. In a later analysis, HLA-associated TCR beta chains showed more clonal expansion and lower generation probabilities than non-associated chains that were equally common. A later genetic analysis associated a missense DCLRE1C variant with V-gene and J-gene trimming of TCR beta chains, and an independent cohort replicated the association. Linkage disequilibrium might explain the correlated functional status among segregating V segments, but an unknown experimental factor could not be ruled out. Only TCR beta chains were sequenced in this cohort, and the absence of alpha or paired-chain data limited detectable features. An earlier analysis of 450 to 750 of the donors showed that most TCR beta V segments appeared in productive rearrangements either about 90% or about 30% of the time, which broadly matched IMGT annotations. At a false discovery rate of 0.05, a later analysis linked 15,000 to 20,000 TCR beta sequences to specific HLA alleles. According to a later analysis, most CMV-associated TCR beta chains appeared to be HLA-restricted, and the HLA associations seemed to be driven largely by CMV exposure. Because the 87-base-pair reads could not distinguish some IMGT-functional V segments, including TRBV6-2 and TRBV6-3, those segments were excluded. Compared with the approximately 710-donor mean, donors in an Asian-associated ancestry cluster had fewer N-insertions in productive TCRs, according to a later genetic analysis. Because some donors lacked HLA typing at each locus, the association tests relied only on the typed subset. A further reported finding was that TCR beta sequences accurately predicted the HLA-A and HLA-B alleles for most subjects in the first cohort. The presence/absence analyses assumed that sequencing depth was roughly uniform across donors, and that assumption may not be true. The sequencing pipeline was judged likely to have produced a cluster of highly shared sequence variants as a technical artifact. It was suggested by the authors that the approach could potentially be generalized to other disease states and immunological phenotypes.

Library prep was done by the immunoSEQ multiplex PCR assay. A mixture of 60 forward primers for TCR Vbeta segments and 13 reverse primers for TCR Jbeta segments was used in the multiplex PCR. The CDR3 region of rearranged TCR beta genes was amplified from genomic DNA by a multiplex PCR assay. Amplified TCR beta libraries were sequenced as 87-base-pair reads on the Illumina HiSeq System. The study's own analysis went as follows. A later analysis counted some 74 million unique TCR beta chains across the 650 to 800 repertoires, and some 11 million of these chains were shared by at least two donors. A nearest-neighbor algorithm error-corrected the raw reads and collapsed the reads into unique sequences, merging closely related sequences to remove PCR and sequencing errors. To assign V, D and J gene segments, CDR3 sequences were aligned to IMGT reference sequences. For a sequence to be retained, a match of at least six nucleotides to both a V gene segment and a J gene segment was required. Rearrangements were classified as productive when the CDR3 lacked stop codons and remained in frame with V and J, and all other rearrangements were classified as non-productive. CDR3 was defined by IMGT convention, running from the second conserved V-encoded cysteine to the conserved J-encoded phenylalanine. The earlier analysis of a few hundred of the donors excluded sequences that lacked an unambiguous match to a single V gene segment. An earlier analysis of fewer than 650 of the donors classified V segments as functional when productive rearrangements were above 56.7% and as segregating when the standard deviation between donors was above 5%. A statistical classification framework was developed to diagnose cytomegalovirus status using the catalog of TCR beta chain sequences. In a later analysis, TCR nucleotide sequences were compared against IMGT/GENE-DB human TR gene sequences so that V and J genes could be assigned. Using the TCRdist pipeline, a later analysis assigned CDR3 sequences along with most-parsimonious VDJ recombination scenarios. A later analysis defined each TCR beta chain by its CDR3 amino acid sequence plus V-gene family, and excluded reads lacking a unique V-gene family. As a way to deal with suspected cross-contamination and a sequencing artifact, a later analysis dropped 640 or so nucleotide sequences that were highly shared and had low generation probability. In a later analysis, a clonal expansion index was calculated for each public chain from normalized within-repertoire ranks of inferred template counts. In a later analysis, generation probabilities were computed using a VDJ recombination model fitted to out-of-frame rearrangements, and the results were checked against IGoR. A later analysis scored TCR-TCR, TCR-HLA and TCR-CMV co-occurrence with hypergeometric tests, applying a repertoire-size bias correction to TCR pairs. A later analysis estimated false discovery rates by permuting HLA or CMV assignments 20 times. In a later analysis, co-occurring TCRs were grouped using DBSCAN, with TCRdist sequence similarity added in when clustering inside HLA-allele-positive subsets. Repertoires with fewer than 30,000 or more than 120,000 public chains were left out of co-occurrence clustering, as were five repertoires with anomalous nucleotide sharing. The clones in this table, taken by TCRdb from immuneACCESS, are in-frame only. Not every clone is retained; where verified, under half of the shortfall comes from an unresolved V gene, and the cause of the rest is unknown. D and trimming were read from the DNA, whereas the V and J calls and clone size are those reported in that table. In this sample the table shows about 260,000 clones, roughly two thirds of which occur a single time. The top ten constitute approximately 2.3% of the sample.

Regarding this clone: Its specific antigen is unknown. No base-level quality is on record; no much larger clone is a single base apart.

In total, roughly 710 healthy bone marrow donors made up the cohort. Cohort members were all nominally healthy when sampled, although unrecorded immune exposures were likely present. The donor tested CMV seronegative, placing the donor among the 350 or so seronegative members of the cohort. Each donor provided a peripheral blood sample, and peripheral blood mononuclear cells were used for TCR beta sequencing. The Qiagen DNeasy Blood Extraction Kit was used to extract genomic DNA from the blood cell samples. V and J lose 6 bases and 7 bases, and a span of 19 bases separates them. Sequences MNHEY (CDR1) and SMNVEV (CDR2) are obtained from the germline V gene (reference sequence). Measured from the cysteine to the phenylalanine, the CDR3 is 15 residues long. The only DNA kept is the CDR3, 45 bases in frame from the first base.

The sequenced sample consisted of PBMCs. The chain links TRBV27 with TRBJ1-5; the D gene identity is not certain. The receptor was isolated from a female donor in good health and CMV-seronegative. The CDR3 region: CASSPRIPDGQPQHF. The nucleotide sequence reads TGTGCCAGCAGCCCACGGATCCCCGACGGGCAGCCCCAGCATTTT.